This is a list of T cell receptor beta chains from one sample in a study of T-cell reconstitution after alpha-beta-depleted transplantation in children. TCRdb itself ran the PCR reads through MiXCR, one entry per CDR3 protein. The table has approximately 640,000 distinct CDR3 sequences, over 15% seen once. The source was PBMCs from the stem cell graft donor, collected from the stem cell graft. The source is a human donor who donated a stem cell graft to a child with acute myeloid leukemia. CDR3s include the opening cysteine and the closing phenylalanine or tryptophan. Fields, in order: J gene, D gene, V gene, clone size, CDR3 DNA, CDR3 protein. D genes are given only for firm matches. Rows may omit the clone size; those that give it use once, few, many or a size class.

j_gene: TRBJ2-2; d_gene: NA; v_gene: TRBV6-1; abundance: few; CDR3nt: TGTGCCAGCGGAGGAGGACGTAACACCGGGGAGCTGTTTTTT; CDR3aa: CASGGGRNTGELFF
j_gene: TRBJ2-7; d_gene: NA; v_gene: TRBV30; abundance: NA; CDR3nt: TGTGCCTGGAGTGTAGTAGCCAGCGAGCAGTACTTC; CDR3aa: CAWSVVASEQYF
j_gene: TRBJ2-3; d_gene: NA; v_gene: TRBV20-1; abundance: NA; CDR3nt: TGCAGTGCTAGAGCCCCCACAGGGGGGGGGGATACGCAGTATTTT; CDR3aa: CSARAPTGGGDTQYF
j_gene: TRBJ1-1; d_gene: NA; v_gene: TRBV10-2; abundance: few; CDR3nt: TGCGCCAGCAGTGAGTTTTACACCGCGAACACTGAAGCTTTCTTT; CDR3aa: CASSEFYTANTEAFF
j_gene: TRBJ2-5; d_gene: TRBD2; v_gene: TRBV29-1; abundance: many; CDR3nt: TGCAGCGTTGAAGATCTTAACCCGGGGCTTGTACGCGGGGGGCGGAACCAAGAGACCCAGTACTTC; CDR3aa: CSVEDLNPGLVRGGRNQETQYF
j_gene: TRBJ1-5; d_gene: NA; v_gene: TRBV20-1; abundance: NA; CDR3nt: TGCAGTGCGACGGGAATTCAGGGCAATCAACCCCAGCATTTT; CDR3aa: CSATGIQGNQPQHF
j_gene: TRBJ2-5; d_gene: NA; v_gene: TRBV20-1; abundance: many; CDR3nt: TGCAGTGCTAGAGTTAGCGGCCAAGAGACCCAGTACTTC; CDR3aa: CSARVSGQETQYF
j_gene: TRBJ2-1; d_gene: NA; v_gene: TRBV7-9; abundance: many; CDR3nt: TGTGCCAGCAGCTCAGGACACGGCTCCTACAATGAGCAGTTCTTC; CDR3aa: CASSSGHGSYNEQFF
j_gene: TRBJ1-2; d_gene: NA; v_gene: TRBV7-2; abundance: many; CDR3nt: TGTGCCAGCAGCTTAGGGTGGGGCTACACCTTC; CDR3aa: CASSLGWGYTF
j_gene: TRBJ1-5; d_gene: NA; v_gene: TRBV10-2; abundance: many; CDR3nt: TGCGCCAGCAGTGATGGGGGGAGTAGCGGACAGCCCCAGCATTTT; CDR3aa: CASSDGGSSGQPQHF
j_gene: TRBJ1-3; d_gene: NA; v_gene: TRBV4-2; abundance: NA; CDR3nt: TGTGCCAGCAGCCAAGGAAGGCGCGACCTTTCTGGAAACACCATATATTTT; CDR3aa: CASSQGRRDLSGNTIYF
j_gene: TRBJ2-1; d_gene: NA; v_gene: TRBV30; abundance: many; CDR3nt: TGTGCCTGGGCGATTGACAGCAATGAGCAGTTCTTC; CDR3aa: CAWAIDSNEQFF
j_gene: TRBJ1-4; d_gene: NA; v_gene: TRBV12-3/TRBV12-4; abundance: NA; CDR3nt: TGTGCCAGCAGTTTAGTGGCCCCGGGTGAAAAACTGTTTTTT; CDR3aa: CASSLVAPGEKLFF
j_gene: TRBJ2-2; d_gene: NA; v_gene: TRBV20-1; abundance: many; CDR3nt: TGCAGTGCTAGATTATCGGGGACCGGGGAGCTGTTTTTT; CDR3aa: CSARLSGTGELFF
j_gene: TRBJ1-5; d_gene: NA; v_gene: TRBV12-3/TRBV12-4; abundance: few; CDR3nt: TGTGCCAGCAGTCTCGAACTTTCGGGACAAGGGTTCCAGCCCCAGCATTTT; CDR3aa: CASSLELSGQGFQPQHF
j_gene: TRBJ2-3; d_gene: NA; v_gene: TRBV20-1; abundance: many; CDR3nt: TGCAGTGCTCCAGCTGCCCGGCCAGATACGCAGTATTTT; CDR3aa: CSAPAARPDTQYF
j_gene: TRBJ1-2; d_gene: NA; v_gene: TRBV6-2/TRBV6-3; abundance: NA; CDR3nt: TGTGCCAGCAGTTCTTACAGGGTCCGAGCTAACTATGGCTACACCTTC; CDR3aa: CASSSYRVRANYGYTF
j_gene: TRBJ1-2; d_gene: NA; v_gene: TRBV3-1; abundance: NA; CDR3nt: TGTGCCAGCAGCCGACCGGGGAGCTATGGCTACACCTTC; CDR3aa: CASSRPGSYGYTF
j_gene: TRBJ1-2; d_gene: TRBD1; v_gene: TRBV12-3/TRBV12-4; abundance: NA; CDR3nt: TGTGCCAGCAGTTCCCAGGGGGGCAGTACCGGCTATGGCTACACCTTC; CDR3aa: CASSSQGGSTGYGYTF
j_gene: TRBJ2-1; d_gene: NA; v_gene: TRBV20-1; abundance: many; CDR3nt: TGCAGTGTGACCTCGGACCGCAAACACAATGAGCAGTTCTTC; CDR3aa: CSVTSDRKHNEQFF
j_gene: TRBJ1-2; d_gene: NA; v_gene: TRBV28; abundance: few; CDR3nt: TGTGCCAGCAGTTTGGGAGGGGACAACTATGGCTACACCTTC; CDR3aa: CASSLGGDNYGYTF
j_gene: TRBJ2-1; d_gene: TRBD2; v_gene: TRBV20-1; abundance: many; CDR3nt: TGCAGTGCTAGCGCCGGGACTAGCGACTACAATGAGCAGTTCTTC; CDR3aa: CSASAGTSDYNEQFF
j_gene: TRBJ1-1; d_gene: TRBD1; v_gene: TRBV7-9; abundance: few; CDR3nt: TGTGCCAGCAGCTTAGATGGACAGGGGGCCATGGTGACTGAAGCTTTCTTT; CDR3aa: CASSLDGQGAMVTEAFF
j_gene: TRBJ1-2; d_gene: NA; v_gene: TRBV29-1; abundance: many; CDR3nt: TGCAGCGTTGACGAGGGAGGCTACACCTTC; CDR3aa: CSVDEGGYTF
j_gene: TRBJ2-1; d_gene: NA; v_gene: TRBV11-2; abundance: NA; CDR3nt: TGTGCCAGCAGCTTAGTGTTGTTCGGCTCCCAGTATGGGCGGGAGCAGTTCTTC; CDR3aa: CASSLVLFGSQYGREQFF
j_gene: TRBJ1-1; d_gene: NA; v_gene: TRBV11-2; abundance: NA; CDR3nt: TGTGCCAGCAGCTTCGCACAGGGTAACACTGAAGCTTTCTTT; CDR3aa: CASSFAQGNTEAFF
j_gene: TRBJ1-1; d_gene: TRBD1; v_gene: TRBV7-2; abundance: NA; CDR3nt: TGTGCCAGCAGCTCGCACAGGGGCACTGAAGCTTTCTTT; CDR3aa: CASSSHRGTEAFF
j_gene: TRBJ1-5; d_gene: NA; v_gene: TRBV20-1; abundance: many; CDR3nt: TGCAGTGCCGTGCCGGCTGAACATAGCAATCAGCCCCAGCATTTT; CDR3aa: CSAVPAEHSNQPQHF
j_gene: TRBJ1-4; d_gene: TRBD1; v_gene: TRBV6-1; abundance: few; CDR3nt: TGTGCCAGCAGTGAGACAGGGTGGGGTAAACTGTTTTTT; CDR3aa: CASSETGWGKLFF
j_gene: TRBJ2-3; d_gene: NA; v_gene: TRBV7-2; abundance: many; CDR3nt: TGTGCCAGCAGCTTAAAGGATACGCAGTATTTT; CDR3aa: CASSLKDTQYF
j_gene: TRBJ1-5; d_gene: NA; v_gene: TRBV20-1; abundance: many; CDR3nt: TGCAGAGCCGGACAAAGCCATCAGCCCCAGCATTTT; CDR3aa: CRAGQSHQPQHF
j_gene: TRBJ2-5; d_gene: NA; v_gene: TRBV12-3/TRBV12-4; abundance: many; CDR3nt: TGTGCCAGCAGTTTTAGGAGGGGAGAGACCCAGTACTTC; CDR3aa: CASSFRRGETQYF
j_gene: TRBJ1-5; d_gene: NA; v_gene: TRBV20-1; abundance: NA; CDR3nt: TGCAGTGCTAGATCCCAGGGAGGGGAGCAGCCCCAGCATTTT; CDR3aa: CSARSQGGEQPQHF
j_gene: TRBJ1-6; d_gene: NA; v_gene: TRBV28; abundance: few; CDR3nt: TGTGCCAGCAGTTTATTTCGGACGCCTACTAATTCACCCCTCCACTTT; CDR3aa: CASSLFRTPTNSPLHF
j_gene: TRBJ1-1; d_gene: NA; v_gene: TRBV7-8; abundance: NA; CDR3nt: TGTGCCAGCAGCTTAGCGCGAAGCGGGCTAAGTGAAGCTTTCTTT; CDR3aa: CASSLARSGLSEAFF
j_gene: TRBJ2-3; d_gene: NA; v_gene: TRBV7-6; abundance: many; CDR3nt: TGTGCCAGCAGCTCACAGGGTTACACAGATACGCAGTATTTT; CDR3aa: CASSSQGYTDTQYF
j_gene: TRBJ2-1; d_gene: NA; v_gene: TRBV20-1; abundance: few; CDR3nt: TGCAGTGCTAGGGTCGGGGGACCGCTTGGCAATGAGCAGTTCTTC; CDR3aa: CSARVGGPLGNEQFF
j_gene: TRBJ1-1; d_gene: NA; v_gene: TRBV7-9; abundance: NA; CDR3nt: TGTGCCAGCAGCTTCAGGACGCAGGAAGCTTTCTTT; CDR3aa: CASSFRTQEAFF
j_gene: TRBJ2-1; d_gene: NA; v_gene: TRBV5-7; abundance: NA; CDR3nt: TGTGCCAGCAGCTTGGCACAGAGGCAGTTCTTC; CDR3aa: CASSLAQRQFF
j_gene: TRBJ1-5; d_gene: NA; v_gene: TRBV6-5; abundance: many; CDR3nt: TGTGCCAGCAGTTACTCCCAGGGCAATCAGCCCCAGCATTTT; CDR3aa: CASSYSQGNQPQHF
j_gene: TRBJ2-3; d_gene: NA; v_gene: TRBV28; abundance: NA; CDR3nt: TGTGCCAGCAGTTATAAAGGCCTGAGCACAGATACGCAGTATTTT; CDR3aa: CASSYKGLSTDTQYF
j_gene: TRBJ2-4; d_gene: TRBD1; v_gene: TRBV18; abundance: once; CDR3nt: TGTGCCAGCTCACCTGGGACAGGGGGCAAAAACATTCAGTACTTC; CDR3aa: CASSPGTGGKNIQYF
j_gene: TRBJ2-7; d_gene: NA; v_gene: TRBV9; abundance: few; CDR3nt: TGTGCCAGCATGGGGTCTTATACCTACGAGCAGTACTTC; CDR3aa: CASMGSYTYEQYF
j_gene: TRBJ2-1; d_gene: NA; v_gene: TRBV29-1; abundance: many; CDR3nt: TGCAGCGTTGGGGACTACAATGAGCAGTTCTTC; CDR3aa: CSVGDYNEQFF
j_gene: TRBJ2-1; d_gene: TRBD1; v_gene: TRBV10-3; abundance: many; CDR3nt: TGTGCCATCAGTGGGACAGGACCCAATGAGCAGTTCTTC; CDR3aa: CAISGTGPNEQFF
j_gene: TRBJ2-2; d_gene: TRBD1; v_gene: TRBV6-4; abundance: many; CDR3nt: TGTGCCAGCAGTGACGGGACAGACACCGGGGAGCTGTTTTTT; CDR3aa: CASSDGTDTGELFF
j_gene: TRBJ2-3; d_gene: NA; v_gene: TRBV20-1; abundance: many; CDR3nt: TGCAGTGCCGGGGGAGATACGCAGTATTTT; CDR3aa: CSAGGDTQYF
j_gene: TRBJ1-5; d_gene: NA; v_gene: TRBV6-1; abundance: many; CDR3nt: TGTGCCAGCACCTTGAATTATAAATCTAATCAGCCCCAGCATTTT; CDR3aa: CASTLNYKSNQPQHF
j_gene: TRBJ1-5; d_gene: NA; v_gene: TRBV4-1; abundance: NA; CDR3nt: TGCGCCAGCAGCCAAGTTCTCGGGCAGCCCCAGCATTTT; CDR3aa: CASSQVLGQPQHF
j_gene: TRBJ2-7; d_gene: TRBD1; v_gene: TRBV20-1; abundance: many; CDR3nt: TGCAGTGCTAGACCTTCCGGGACAGGGGGTCGCGAGCAGTACTTC; CDR3aa: CSARPSGTGGREQYF
j_gene: TRBJ2-7; d_gene: TRBD1; v_gene: TRBV24-1; abundance: many; CDR3nt: TGTGCCACCAGGGGGACAGGGGACGACTACGAGCAGTACTTC; CDR3aa: CATRGTGDDYEQYF
j_gene: TRBJ1-3; d_gene: NA; v_gene: TRBV29-1; abundance: NA; CDR3nt: TGCAGCGTTGAATCGATTTCAGAGAACACCATATATTTT; CDR3aa: CSVESISENTIYF
j_gene: TRBJ2-5; d_gene: NA; v_gene: TRBV5-1; abundance: NA; CDR3nt: TGCGCCAGCAGCTTGGGGACAGCAGCTTCAGAGACCCAGTACTTC; CDR3aa: CASSLGTAASETQYF
j_gene: TRBJ1-1; d_gene: NA; v_gene: TRBV7-2; abundance: many; CDR3nt: TGTGCCAGCAGCCTCTACAGGGACACTGAAGCTTTCTTT; CDR3aa: CASSLYRDTEAFF
j_gene: TRBJ2-3; d_gene: TRBD2; v_gene: TRBV7-2; abundance: many; CDR3nt: TGTGCCAGCAGCCTTTCCCTAGCGGGGGGTGGGGATACGCAGTATTTT; CDR3aa: CASSLSLAGGGDTQYF
j_gene: TRBJ1-1; d_gene: NA; v_gene: TRBV20-1; abundance: many; CDR3nt: TGCAGTGCTAGATATGAAGGACACTTGAACACTGAAGCTTTCTTT; CDR3aa: CSARYEGHLNTEAFF
j_gene: TRBJ2-3; d_gene: NA; v_gene: TRBV29-1; abundance: few; CDR3nt: TGCAGCGTTACGTTAGGGCCTCGGGCTACAGATACGCAGTATTTT; CDR3aa: CSVTLGPRATDTQYF